This is a list of T cell receptor beta chains from one sample in a study of T cell changes during pregnancy in multiple sclerosis. The repertoire was sequenced with immunoSEQ multiplex PCR; TCRdb's copy has only in-frame clones and lacks some. The sample lists more than 45,000 clones, about 92% seen once, with around 4% in the top ten. The starting material was CD8+ T cells from peripheral blood mononuclear cells, obtained in the second trimester of pregnancy. These receptor sequences come from a female donor with multiple sclerosis, enrolled in a pregnancy study. Both conserved end residues are part of each CDR3. A D gene is named only where the DNA matches it firmly. Clone size is shown for a subset of rows, as once, few, many or a class of expanded clone.

D: -; size: -; J: TRBJ1-2; V: TRBV6-6; DNA: TGTGCCAGCAGTTACCCGGAAGAGGGAGTCTATGGCTACACCTTC; CDR3: CASSYPEEGVYGYTF
D: TRBD1; size: -; J: TRBJ1-1; V: TRBV2; DNA: TGTGCCAGCAGCTTCGGGACAGCTGAAGCTTTCTTT; CDR3: CASSFGTAEAFF
D: -; size: -; J: TRBJ1-2; V: TRBV27; DNA: TGTGCCAGCAGTCAGGACATTCGGAATGGCTACACCTTC; CDR3: CASSQDIRNGYTF
D: TRBD2; size: once; J: TRBJ2-1; V: TRBV7-9; DNA: TGTGCCAGCAGCCCCAGAAGGCTAGCGGGAGGACTCTCCTACAATGAGCAGTTCTTC; CDR3: CASSPRRLAGGLSYNEQFF
D: TRBD1; size: -; J: TRBJ1-2; V: TRBV27; DNA: TGTGCCAGCAGCTTTGCGGGGACAGGGAACTATGGCTACACCTTC; CDR3: CASSFAGTGNYGYTF
D: TRBD2; size: -; J: TRBJ2-2; V: TRBV12-5; DNA: TGTGCTAGTGGAAGACTAGCTAACACCGGGGAGCTGTTTTTT; CDR3: CASGRLANTGELFF
D: TRBD2; size: -; J: TRBJ2-7; V: TRBV10-2; DNA: TGCGCCAGCAGTGAGCTTAGCGGGGGGTCCAGCTCCTACGAGCAGTACTTC; CDR3: CASSELSGGSSSYEQYF
D: -; size: -; J: TRBJ2-7; V: TRBV11-2; DNA: TGTGCCAGCAGCTTAGATCCCGGACAATCCTACGAGCAGTACTTC; CDR3: CASSLDPGQSYEQYF
D: TRBD1; size: -; J: TRBJ2-7; V: TRBV5-3; DNA: TGTGCCAGAAGCGTAACTGCCCAGACAGGGGTCTACGAGCAGTACTTC; CDR3: CARSVTAQTGVYEQYF
D: -; size: once; J: TRBJ2-7; V: TRBV7-3; DNA: TGTGCCAGCAGCGGATCGGACAGTTCCTACGAGCAGTACTTC; CDR3: CASSGSDSSYEQYF
D: TRBD2; size: -; J: TRBJ2-7; V: TRBV28; DNA: TGTGCCAGCAGTTTCGGCGGGAGGACGAGCTCCTACGAGCAGTACTTC; CDR3: CASSFGGRTSSYEQYF
D: TRBD1; size: few; J: TRBJ2-3; V: TRBV7-2; DNA: TGTGCCAGAGGGGGCAGGGCTGCCACAGATACGCAGTATTTT; CDR3: CARGGRAATDTQYF
D: -; size: -; J: TRBJ1-4; V: TRBV30; DNA: TGTGCCTGGAGCGAGGGGGTCACAGGGGAAAAACTGTTTTTT; CDR3: CAWSEGVTGEKLFF
D: -; size: -; J: TRBJ2-5; V: TRBV2; DNA: TGTGCCAGCAGTGGAAGGACAGCCCAAGAGACCCAGTACTTC; CDR3: CASSGRTAQETQYF
D: -; size: -; J: TRBJ1-1; V: TRBV9; DNA: TGTGCCAGCAGCGTATCGGGGGGGTCGGTAACTGAAGCTTTCTTT; CDR3: CASSVSGGSVTEAFF
D: TRBD2; size: -; J: TRBJ2-7; V: TRBV10-3; DNA: TGTGCCATCAGTGCACCGGGACTAGGGAACTCCTACGAGCAGTACTTC; CDR3: CAISAPGLGNSYEQYF
D: TRBD1; size: -; J: TRBJ2-1; V: TRBV19; DNA: TGTGCCAGTAGTATAGGACAGGGGGCAAATGAGCAGTTCTTC; CDR3: CASSIGQGANEQFF
D: -; size: few; J: TRBJ1-1; V: TRBV5-6; DNA: TGTGCCAGCAGCTTGGCCGCGGACACTGAAGCTTTCTTT; CDR3: CASSLAADTEAFF
D: TRBD1; size: -; J: TRBJ1-1; V: TRBV25-1; DNA: TGTGCCAGCAGCCAGGGGGGAATCACTGAAGCTTTCTTT; CDR3: CASSQGGITEAFF
D: -; size: once; J: TRBJ2-7; V: TRBV27; DNA: TGTGCCAGCAGCCTGATTACAGGGAACGAGCAGTACTTC; CDR3: CASSLITGNEQYF
D: TRBD1; size: -; J: TRBJ1-5; V: TRBV28; DNA: TGTGCCAGCAGTTCCCACAGGGGGCGCTCCGGGTATAGCAATCAGCCCCAGCATTTT; CDR3: CASSSHRGRSGYSNQPQHF
D: -; size: -; J: TRBJ1-1; V: TRBV6-4; DNA: TGTGCCAGCAGTGTCAGAACGGGACACTTGAACACTGAAGCTTTCTTT; CDR3: CASSVRTGHLNTEAFF